Listed below are T cell receptor beta chains from one sample, sequenced in a study of cytomegalovirus exposure and HLA in healthy donors. Assay used: immunoSEQ multiplex PCR; TCRdb lists only in-frame clones, some missing. This table holds 150,000 to 200,000 clones, nearly 80% found once. Sequencing was done on a sample of PBMCs. The source is a woman in her 30s in good health and CMV-seropositive. Both conserved end residues are part of each CDR3. The order of the fields is clone size, V gene, J gene, D gene, CDR3 DNA, CDR3 protein. D genes are given only for firm matches. Where a row states a size, it is once, few, many or the class of an expanded clone; other rows omit it.

size: -; V: TRBV5-1; J: TRBJ2-5; D: TRBD2; DNA: TGCGCCAGCACCCCGGGGGGGCCGCGGGAGACCCAGTACTTC; CDR3: CASTPGGPRETQYF
size: -; V: TRBV9; J: TRBJ2-5; D: TRBD2; DNA: TGTGCCAGCAGCGCTCGTTGGGGCGGGGGCCAAGAGACCCAGTACTTC; CDR3: CASSARWGGGQETQYF
size: few; V: TRBV9; J: TRBJ2-5; D: -; DNA: TGTGCCAGCAGCGTAGAGACAGGTGCCCAAGAGACCCAGTACTTC; CDR3: CASSVETGAQETQYF
size: -; V: TRBV5-5; J: TRBJ2-3; D: TRBD1; DNA: TGTGCCAGCAGCCGTCAGGGACAGGGGGCAGATACGCAGTATTTT; CDR3: CASSRQGQGADTQYF
size: -; V: TRBV29-1; J: TRBJ2-7; D: -; DNA: TGCAGCGTCTGGACAGCCTCCTACGAGCAGTACTTC; CDR3: CSVWTASYEQYF
size: once; V: TRBV5-8; J: TRBJ1-1; D: TRBD1; DNA: TGTGCCAGCAGCAGGCCAGGGGGAGCTTTCTTT; CDR3: CASSRPGGAFF
size: -; V: TRBV10-1; J: TRBJ2-3; D: -; DNA: TGCGCCAGCAGTGTAGGTCACGGGAGAGGGCGAACAGATACGCAGTATTTT; CDR3: CASSVGHGRGRTDTQYF
size: -; V: TRBV10-1; J: TRBJ1-5; D: TRBD1; DNA: TGCGCCAGCAGTCCCGACAGGGGTAAACAGCCCCAGCATTTT; CDR3: CASSPDRGKQPQHF
size: few; V: TRBV7-7; J: TRBJ2-1; D: TRBD2; DNA: TGTGCTAGCAGCTTTACTAGCGGGATTACGGATGAGCAGTTCTTC; CDR3: CASSFTSGITDEQFF
size: few; V: TRBV5-1; J: TRBJ1-2; D: -; DNA: TGCGCCAGCAGGTTGGGTGGAGCTAACTATGGCTACACCTTC; CDR3: CASRLGGANYGYTF
size: -; V: TRBV28; J: TRBJ1-2; D: -; DNA: TGTGCCAGCAGTTTGGGGGGAGCTAACTATGGCTACACCTTC; CDR3: CASSLGGANYGYTF
size: -; V: TRBV28; J: TRBJ2-5; D: TRBD2; DNA: TGTGCCAGCAGTTTTACTAGCGGGAGTCCTCGGGGAGAGACCCAGTACTTC; CDR3: CASSFTSGSPRGETQYF
size: once; V: TRBV10-2; J: TRBJ1-5; D: -; DNA: TGCGCCAGCAGTGAACAGGGAGCGGGCAATCAGCCCCAGCATTTT; CDR3: CASSEQGAGNQPQHF
size: -; V: TRBV5-4; J: TRBJ2-7; D: -; DNA: TGTGCCAGCAGCCCCGGGACTCTCTACGAGCAGTACTTC; CDR3: CASSPGTLYEQYF
size: -; V: TRBV19; J: TRBJ2-7; D: -; DNA: TGTGCCAGTAGTATTGAGGCCGGGTTCAACGAGCAGTACTTC; CDR3: CASSIEAGFNEQYF
size: -; V: TRBV6-5; J: TRBJ2-2; D: TRBD1; DNA: TGTGCCAGCAGTTACTGGACCGGGACAGCCACCGGGGAGCTGTTTTTT; CDR3: CASSYWTGTATGELFF
size: -; V: TRBV5-6; J: TRBJ2-5; D: -; DNA: TGTGCCAGCAGGGATTTTGGACAGAAGACCCAGTACTTC; CDR3: CASRDFGQKTQYF
size: -; V: TRBV7-8; J: TRBJ1-2; D: -; DNA: TGTGCCAGCAGCTCTCGAGAACGGGATGGCTACACCTTC; CDR3: CASSSRERDGYTF
size: -; V: TRBV27; J: TRBJ1-1; D: TRBD1; DNA: TGTGCCAGCAGTCGCCGGGACAGGGTCGGCACTGAAGCTTTCTTT; CDR3: CASSRRDRVGTEAFF
size: once; V: TRBV27; J: TRBJ2-5; D: -; DNA: TGTGCCAGCAGTTTATCAGGGGAAGAGACCCAGTACTTC; CDR3: CASSLSGEETQYF
size: -; V: TRBV13; J: TRBJ2-1; D: TRBD2; DNA: TGTGCCAGCAGCTTAGAGGGCCTAGCGGGGGACAATGAGCAGTTCTTC; CDR3: CASSLEGLAGDNEQFF
size: -; V: TRBV15; J: TRBJ2-7; D: -; DNA: TGTGCCACCAGCAGGACCAAGGGGGTTTTCTCCTACGAGCAGTACTTC; CDR3: CATSRTKGVFSYEQYF
size: -; V: TRBV7-9; J: TRBJ1-5; D: -; DNA: TGTGCCAGCAGCTATTTTGGGGCTACGGGCAATCAGCCCCAGCATTTT; CDR3: CASSYFGATGNQPQHF
size: -; V: TRBV7-6; J: TRBJ2-7; D: TRBD1; DNA: TGTGCCAGCAGCTTAGCGGGAACAGGGGGCGGGGAGCAGTACTTC; CDR3: CASSLAGTGGGEQYF
size: few; V: TRBV10-3; J: TRBJ1-5; D: -; DNA: TGTGCCATCAGTGCAGCGACGGGGACAAATCAGCCCCAGCATTTT; CDR3: CAISAATGTNQPQHF
size: -; V: TRBV2; J: TRBJ1-2; D: -; DNA: TGTGCCAGCAGTGAATCTTGGGCATATGGCTACACCTTC; CDR3: CASSESWAYGYTF
size: -; V: TRBV7-9; J: TRBJ1-4; D: -; DNA: TGTGCCAGCAGCTTTTTAGGGGCAACTAATGAAAAACTGTTTTTT; CDR3: CASSFLGATNEKLFF
size: -; V: TRBV27; J: TRBJ1-2; D: TRBD1; DNA: TGTGCCAGCAGCCAAACTGCGGACAGGGGGTATAGATATGGCTACACCTTC; CDR3: CASSQTADRGYRYGYTF
size: -; V: TRBV27; J: TRBJ2-7; D: TRBD2; DNA: TGTGCCAGCAGAGGGACTACCCGGGCCCCCTACGAGCAGTACTTC; CDR3: CASRGTTRAPYEQYF
size: -; V: TRBV25-1; J: TRBJ2-7; D: -; DNA: TGTGCCAGCAGGGAGAGGTCGGAGCAGTACTTC; CDR3: CASRERSEQYF
size: few; V: TRBV9; J: TRBJ1-1; D: -; DNA: TGTGCCACCTCGTCAGGGATAAACACTGAAGCTTTCTTT; CDR3: CATSSGINTEAFF
size: -; V: TRBV12-5; J: TRBJ1-1; D: TRBD1; DNA: TGTGCTAGTGGAGCAGGGACAGGGTACACTGAAGCTTTCTTT; CDR3: CASGAGTGYTEAFF
size: -; V: TRBV5-6; J: TRBJ1-1; D: TRBD1; DNA: TGTGCCAGCAGCGACAGGGTTATGAACACTGAAGCTTTCTTT; CDR3: CASSDRVMNTEAFF
size: once; V: TRBV28; J: TRBJ1-1; D: -; DNA: TGTGCCAGCAGTCCCAGAGGTGAAGCTTTCTTT; CDR3: CASSPRGEAFF
size: -; V: TRBV5-1; J: TRBJ2-7; D: -; DNA: TGCGCCAGCAGAGGTGGGGGGACCTACGAGCAGTACTTC; CDR3: CASRGGGTYEQYF
size: -; V: TRBV19; J: TRBJ2-6; D: -; DNA: TGTGCCAGTAGTAGTGGGGGGACTGGGGCCAACGTCCTGACTTTC; CDR3: CASSSGGTGANVLTF
size: -; V: TRBV19; J: TRBJ1-4; D: -; DNA: TGTGCCAGTTCTTTTGATACTTATGAAAAACTGTTTTTT; CDR3: CASSFDTYEKLFF
size: once; V: TRBV5-4; J: TRBJ2-1; D: -; DNA: TGTGCCAGCAGCTTGCGGCAGGGCAATGAGCAGTTCTTC; CDR3: CASSLRQGNEQFF
size: -; V: TRBV28; J: TRBJ1-2; D: TRBD1; DNA: TGTGCCAGCAGTTCCTCAGGGGGCGATGACTATGGCTACACCTTC; CDR3: CASSSSGGDDYGYTF
size: -; V: TRBV12-2; J: TRBJ2-7; D: -; DNA: TGTGCAAGTCGCTGTAGATACGAGCAGTACTTC; CDR3: CASRCRYEQYF
size: few; V: TRBV5-1; J: TRBJ2-1; D: TRBD2; DNA: TGCGCCAGCAGCCCCGCTGGGAGCGGGAGTGTAAATGAGCAGTTCTTC; CDR3: CASSPAGSGSVNEQFF
size: once; V: TRBV7-8; J: TRBJ1-2; D: TRBD1; DNA: TGTGCCAGCAGCTTATCGGCAGGAATGGGACAGCAAATGGGCTACACCTTC; CDR3: CASSLSAGMGQQMGYTF
size: -; V: TRBV10-1; J: TRBJ2-1; D: TRBD1; DNA: TGCGCCAGCAAAGAGAAGTCGGGACAGGGTTGTTTTGAGCAGTTCTTC; CDR3: CASKEKSGQGCFEQFF
size: few; V: TRBV5-6; J: TRBJ1-5; D: -; DNA: TGTGCCAGCAGCTTGGCTAGTGCGGATCAGCCCCAGCATTTT; CDR3: CASSLASADQPQHF
size: -; V: TRBV27; J: TRBJ2-5; D: TRBD2; DNA: TGTGCCAGCAGTTTAAACTCGGGAGGAATACAGCAGTACTTC; CDR3: CASSLNSGGIQQYF
size: -; V: TRBV27; J: TRBJ2-3; D: -; DNA: TGTGCCAGCAGCACCTTGGGGGGGGCCGCGGATACGCAGTATTTT; CDR3: CASSTLGGAADTQYF
size: -; V: TRBV4-1; J: TRBJ2-7; D: TRBD1; DNA: TGCGCCAGCAGCCGGACGGGACAGTGGATATGTGAGCAGTACTTC; CDR3: CASSRTGQWICEQYF
size: once; V: TRBV19; J: TRBJ1-2; D: TRBD1; DNA: TGTGCCAGTAGTATAGTTGGGACAGGCTCCTATGGCTACACCTTC; CDR3: CASSIVGTGSYGYTF
size: -; V: TRBV7-8; J: TRBJ1-1; D: -; DNA: TGTGCCAGCAGCTTAGGGACAGTTATGAACACTGAAGCTTTCTTT; CDR3: CASSLGTVMNTEAFF
size: -; V: TRBV6-6; J: TRBJ2-2; D: -; DNA: TGTGCCAGCAGCCGGGGTGGGGTTTTTACCGGGGAGCTGTTTTTT; CDR3: CASSRGGVFTGELFF
size: once; V: TRBV10-1; J: TRBJ1-3; D: -; DNA: TGCGCCAGCAGTCGTTCAGTCAACGCTGGAAACACCATATATTTT; CDR3: CASSRSVNAGNTIYF
size: -; V: TRBV28; J: TRBJ2-3; D: TRBD2; DNA: TGTGCCAGCAGTTTCCCGACTAGCGGGGGCTCTAGCACAGATACGCAGTATTTT; CDR3: CASSFPTSGGSSTDTQYF
size: -; V: TRBV28; J: TRBJ2-2; D: TRBD2; DNA: TGTGCCAGCAAGAGGCTAGCGGGGACGAACACCGGGGAGCTGTTTTTT; CDR3: CASKRLAGTNTGELFF
size: -; V: TRBV14; J: TRBJ2-3; D: -; DNA: TGTGCCAGCAGCCTAAGACAGCCCACAGATACGCAGTATTTT; CDR3: CASSLRQPTDTQYF
size: -; V: TRBV5-6; J: TRBJ2-2; D: TRBD1; DNA: TGTGCCAGCAGCTCCGTACAGGGGCCGAACACCGGGGAGCTGTTTTTT; CDR3: CASSSVQGPNTGELFF
size: -; V: TRBV9; J: TRBJ2-1; D: -; DNA: TGTGCCAGCAGCGGCTCGAGGGATGAGCAGTTCTTC; CDR3: CASSGSRDEQFF
size: -; V: TRBV7-9; J: TRBJ2-3; D: TRBD2; DNA: TGTGCCAGCAGCTCCGTACTAGCGGGAGAAGATACGCAGTATTTT; CDR3: CASSSVLAGEDTQYF